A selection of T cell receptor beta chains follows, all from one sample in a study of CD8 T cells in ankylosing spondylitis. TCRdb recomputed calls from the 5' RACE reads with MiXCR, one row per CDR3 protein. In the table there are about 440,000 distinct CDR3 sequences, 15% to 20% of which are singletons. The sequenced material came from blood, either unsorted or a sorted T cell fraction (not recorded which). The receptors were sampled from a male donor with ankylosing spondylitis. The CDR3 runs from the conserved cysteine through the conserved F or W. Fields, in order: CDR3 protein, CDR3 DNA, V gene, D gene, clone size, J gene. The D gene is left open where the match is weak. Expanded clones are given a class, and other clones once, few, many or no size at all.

CASSQESVTGGNTEAFF	TGTGCCAGCAGCCAAGAGAGTGTTACAGGGGGGAATACTGAAGCTTTCTTT	TRBV3-1	TRBD1	NA	TRBJ1-1
CASSPSRSGSYIQYF	TGTGCCAGCAGCCCCAGTCGGAGCGGGAGTTACATTCAGTACTTC	TRBV28	TRBD2	NA	TRBJ2-4
CASSVAGQGFEQYF	TGTGCCAGCAGTGTGGCGGGGCAGGGGTTCGAGCAGTACTTC	TRBV2	NA	NA	TRBJ2-7
CASSHWASREGAFF	TGTGCCAGCAGCCATTGGGCGTCTCGGGAAGGGGCTTTCTTT	TRBV3-1	NA	few	TRBJ1-1
CSATGGTGVSEAFF	TGCAGTGCTACAGGTGGGACAGGGGTCTCTGAAGCTTTCTTT	TRBV20-1	TRBD1	NA	TRBJ1-1
CATSDPTGVTDTQYF	TGTGCCACCAGTGATCCAACGGGGGTCACAGATACGCAGTATTTT	TRBV24-1	NA	few	TRBJ2-3
CASSQVRWGEEQPQHF	TGCGCCAGCAGCCAAGTCCGTTGGGGAGAAGAGCAGCCCCAGCATTTT	TRBV4-1	NA	many	TRBJ1-5
CSARDSREFADTQYF	TGCAGTGCTAGAGATTCGCGGGAGTTTGCTGATACGCAGTATTTT	TRBV20-1	TRBD2	NA	TRBJ2-3
CSAPLRGAVGHGYTF	TGCAGTGCCCCCCTGCGGGGGGCAGTCGGTCATGGCTACACCTTC	TRBV20-1	NA	NA	TRBJ1-2
CASSIKVETEAFF	TGTGCCAGTAGTATCAAGGTTGAGACTGAAGCTTTCTTT	TRBV19	NA	NA	TRBJ1-1
CASTRGHSTDTQYF	TGTGCCAGCACCCGAGGACACAGCACAGATACGCAGTATTTT	TRBV12-3/TRBV12-4	NA	NA	TRBJ2-3
CASSRTGGYNEQFF	TGTGCCAGCAGTAGGACAGGGGGCTACAATGAGCAGTTCTTC	TRBV25-1	TRBD1	few	TRBJ2-1
CASSLLISSGANVLTF	TGTGCCAGCAGCCTACTCATTAGCTCTGGGGCCAACGTCCTGACTTTC	TRBV12-3/TRBV12-4	NA	NA	TRBJ2-6
CASSFAGGDTEAFF	TGTGCCAGCAGTTTTGCCGGGGGGGACACTGAAGCTTTCTTT	TRBV12-3/TRBV12-4	NA	NA	TRBJ1-1
CASSQWGGTEAFF	TGTGCCAGCAGCCAATGGGGTGGGACTGAAGCTTTCTTT	TRBV14	NA	NA	TRBJ1-1
CSARDLVSGTPYEQYF	TGCAGTGCTAGAGATCTGGTTAGCGGTACCCCCTACGAGCAGTACTTC	TRBV20-1	NA	NA	TRBJ2-7
CASSGTGTGGAYGYTF	TGTGCCAGCAGCGGAACCGGGACAGGGGGCGCTTATGGCTACACCTTC	TRBV9	TRBD1	few	TRBJ1-2
CASSQMEQGALGEKLFF	TGTGCCAGCAGCCAGATGGAGCAGGGGGCTCTGGGTGAAAAACTGTTTTTT	TRBV4-2	TRBD1	NA	TRBJ1-4
CSAYRRNTEAFF	TGCAGTGCCTACAGGCGGAACACTGAAGCTTTCTTT	TRBV20-1	NA	NA	TRBJ1-1
CAISGGQGGEKLFF	TGTGCCATCAGTGGGGGACAGGGAGGTGAAAAACTGTTTTTT	TRBV10-3	TRBD1	NA	TRBJ1-4
CASSPLGEGTDTQYF	TGTGCCAGCAGCCCCCTAGGGGAGGGCACAGATACGCAGTATTTT	TRBV5-6	NA	NA	TRBJ2-3
CATSDSHSTSYEQYF	TGTGCCACCAGTGATTCACACAGCACCTCCTACGAGCAGTACTTC	TRBV24-1	NA	NA	TRBJ2-7
CASSFTSGLTYEQYF	TGTGCCAGCAGCTTCACTAGCGGGCTGACCTACGAGCAGTACTTC	TRBV7-2	TRBD2	NA	TRBJ2-7
CASSPRDYQETQYF	TGTGCCAGCAGCCCCCGGGACTACCAAGAGACCCAGTACTTC	TRBV7-9	NA	few	TRBJ2-5
CASNAEINSPLHF	TGTGCCAGCAATGCAGAGATTAATTCACCCCTCCACTTT	TRBV2	NA	NA	TRBJ1-6
CASSQGRVNQPQHF	TGTGCCAGCAGCCAAGGCAGGGTCAATCAGCCCCAGCATTTT	TRBV3-1	NA	few	TRBJ1-5
CASSKRDSPSTQYF	TGCGCCAGCAGCAAAAGGGACAGTCCAAGTACGCAGTATTTT	TRBV5-1	TRBD1	NA	TRBJ2-3
CASTPRLDRYSYEQYF	TGTGCCAGCACCCCCCGGCTGGACAGGTACTCCTACGAGCAGTACTTC	TRBV6-1	TRBD1	NA	TRBJ2-7
CASSLSPGHNSPLHF	TGTGCCAGCAGCTTATCCCCAGGGCACAATTCACCCCTCCACTTT	TRBV7-2	NA	NA	TRBJ1-6
CASSDRAYEAFF	TGTGCCAGCAGCGACCGGGCCTATGAAGCTTTCTTT	TRBV2	NA	few	TRBJ1-1
CASSPDRDRVFEQYF	TGTGCCAGCAGCCCTGACCGGGACAGGGTTTTCGAGCAGTACTTC	TRBV7-8	TRBD1	few	TRBJ2-7
CASIPAPRVHFTDTQYF	TGTGCCAGCATCCCGGCCCCCCGGGTTCATTTCACAGATACGCAGTATTTT	TRBV5-5	NA	once	TRBJ2-3
CAARTLGTHGYTF	TGTGCCGCAAGGACATTGGGGACACATGGCTACACCTTC	TRBV6-2/TRBV6-3	NA	NA	TRBJ1-2
CASSYRQGNTEAFF	TGTGCCAGCAGCTACCGACAGGGGAACACTGAAGCTTTCTTT	TRBV7-2	TRBD1	few	TRBJ1-1
CSARVGVETQYF	TGCAGTGCTAGAGTAGGGGTCGAGACCCAGTACTTC	TRBV20-1	NA	few	TRBJ2-5
CASSYQGNTEAFF	TGTGCCAGCAGTTACCAGGGGAACACTGAAGCTTTCTTT	TRBV6-6	NA	NA	TRBJ1-1
CASSFGGGETQYF	TGTGCCAGCAGTTTCGGGGGCGGGGAGACCCAGTACTTC	TRBV12-3/TRBV12-4	NA	many	TRBJ2-5
CASRLGATGGRYNEQFF	TGTGCCAGCAGACTAGGGGCAACAGGGGGCCGATACAATGAGCAGTTCTTC	TRBV7-2	TRBD1	NA	TRBJ2-1
CASYRQGPLNYGYTF	TGTGCCAGCTACCGACAGGGCCCCTTGAACTATGGCTACACCTTC	TRBV28	TRBD1	NA	TRBJ1-2
CASSLGLAGMEVTQYF	TGTGCCAGCAGCTTAGGCCTAGCGGGCATGGAGGTTACGCAGTATTTT	TRBV7-2	TRBD2	few	TRBJ2-3
CSETSTGNTEAFF	TGCAGCGAGACCTCGACAGGGAACACTGAAGCTTTCTTT	TRBV29-1	NA	NA	TRBJ1-1
CASSGRERVDTQYF	TGTGCCAGCAGCGGGCGGGAGCGGGTCGATACGCAGTATTTT	TRBV9	TRBD2	few	TRBJ2-3
CASRLTGQETQYF	TGTGCCAGCAGGCTGACAGGTCAAGAGACCCAGTACTTC	TRBV6-2/TRBV6-3	NA	few	TRBJ2-5
CASSWRGAPLHF	TGTGCCAGCAGCTGGCGTGGGGCGCCCCTCCACTTT	TRBV7-2	NA	few	TRBJ1-6
CASSRTGTGDSPLHF	TGTGCCAGCAGCCGCACCGGGACAGGGGATTCACCCCTCCACTTT	TRBV12-3/TRBV12-4	TRBD1	NA	TRBJ1-6
CASRDSGSPNTQYF	TGTGCCAGCAGAGACAGCGGGAGTCCGAATACGCAGTATTTT	TRBV7-8	TRBD2	few	TRBJ2-3
CASRRETRNTEAFF	TGTGCCAGCAGGAGAGAGACTCGGAACACTGAAGCTTTCTTT	TRBV2	NA	NA	TRBJ1-1
CASSSRQGGTDTQYF	TGTGCCAGCAGCTCCCGACAGGGGGGCACAGATACGCAGTATTTT	TRBV7-6	TRBD1	many	TRBJ2-3
CSVEMGRASSYNEQFF	TGCAGCGTTGAAATGGGGCGGGCGAGCTCCTACAATGAGCAGTTCTTC	TRBV29-1	NA	NA	TRBJ2-1
CASSYTNAGSSPSGELFF	TGTGCCAGCAGTTACACCAACGCGGGGTCTAGCCCCAGCGGGGAGCTGTTTTTT	TRBV6-5	NA	few	TRBJ2-2